Below are 9 T cell receptor beta chains sequenced from a single sample in a study of blood T cell repertoires in COVID-19. Method: immunoSEQ multiplex PCR; TCRdb's copy keeps in-frame clones and lacks some. The table has under 200,000 clones, roughly 90% seen once. Sequenced material: peripheral blood. These receptor sequences come from a man in his late teens or twenties with active or convalescent COVID-19.

The chain carries TRBV18 and TRBJ2-3; D might be TRBD2 (7 bases). Germline V gene data show CDR1 as KGHSH and CDR2 as LQKENI. The V end lost 6 bases, the J end lost 6 bases, and 16 bases lay between the germline ends. This CDR3 has 14 residues. CDR3 loop: CASSLGGGSDTQYF. The CDR3 nucleotides are TGTGCCAGCTCCCTCGGCGGGGGCTCGGATACGCAGTATTTT.

This clone was seen more than once but under ten times. The rearrangement uses TRBV7-2 and TRBJ1-2; D perhaps matches TRBD1 (6 bases). The CDR3 contains 15 residues. From germline, CDR1 is SGHTA and CDR2 FQGNSA. V lost 5 bases to trimming and J lost 8 bases, with 21 bases between them. CDR3 DNA sequence: TGTGCCAGCAGCGCGACAGGATCCCGCGCACGGGGCTACACCTTC. As protein: CASSATGSRARGYTF.

This clone appeared a single time. The chain couples TRBV6-6 to TRBJ1-1; TRBD1 aligns across 7 bases. Germline CDR1 reads MNHNY; CDR2 reads SVGAGI (reference sequence). The trim removed 5 bases at V and 2 bases at J, leaving 2 bases unmatched. The CDR3 has 13 amino acids. The CDR3: CASSGQVNTEAFF. As DNA, the CDR3 is TGTGCCAGCAGTGGACAGGTTAACACTGAAGCTTTCTTT.

This chain uses TRBV27 with TRBJ2-2, with D possibly matching TRBD1 (5 bases). This CDR3 is built from 12 residues. Germline V gene data show CDR1 as MNHEY and CDR2 as SMNVEV (reference sequence). The V end was cut by 7 bases, the J end by 7 bases, with 10 bases between. In DNA, the CDR3 is TGTGCCAGCACCAAAGGGGTCGGGGAGCTGTTTTTT. Amino acid sequence: CASTKGVGELFF.

This sequence joins TRBV5-1 and TRBJ1-2; maybe TRBD1 (6 bases). Trimming took off 4 bases at V and 8 bases at J, with 15 bases between the two ends. The CDR3 is made up of 13 amino acids. CDR1 and CDR2 (germline): SGHRS, YFSETQ. The CDR3 nucleotides are TGCGCCAGCAGCCCCGGGGGGGCCTTCGGCTACACCTTC. As protein: CASSPGGAFGYTF.

For the CDR3, the DNA is TGTGCCAGCAATACCCCCGGCAGGGGTTCACCCCTCCACTTT. It encodes CASNTPGRGSPLHF. The chain couples TRBV7-9 to TRBJ1-6; D perhaps matches TRBD1 (6 bases). The CDR3 covers 14 residues. The V end was cut by 7 bases, the J end by 9 bases, with 16 bases between. Germline CDR1 SEHNR, CDR2 FQNEAQ (reference sequence).

The J gene is TRBJ1-2, the V gene TRBV2; 12 positions agree with TRBD1. V lost 6 bases, J lost 13 bases, and 6 bases stayed unmatched. CDR1 is SNHLY and CDR2 is FYNNEI in the germline V gene. There are 12 residues in the CDR3. Here the CDR3 reads CASRGTGGPGTF. The CDR3, as DNA: TGTGCCAGCAGAGGGACAGGGGGCCCCGGCACCTTC.

This clone was observed a handful of times. This chain connects TRBV5-1 to TRBJ1-1; no reliable D call. Germline CDR1 SGHRS, CDR2 YFSETQ. V lost 3 bases and J lost 5, with 14 bases in between. This CDR3 comprises 14 residues. This CDR3 reads CASSWYPRETEAFF. The CDR3 nucleotides are TGCGCCAGCAGCTGGTACCCTCGAGAGACTGAAGCTTTCTTT.

The chain carries TRBV7-2 and TRBJ2-3; 7 bases agree with TRBD1. CDR1 and CDR2 from the germline V gene are SGHTA and FQGNSA. Trimming at V came to 5 bases and at J to 2 bases, leaving 10 bases not matched to a gene. This CDR3 has 16 amino acids. The CDR3 is CASSRRGNEITDTQYF. CDR3 bases: TGTGCCAGCAGCCGCAGGGGGAACGAAATCACAGATACGCAGTATTTT.